One and the same sample provided the 2 T cell receptor beta chains below, sequenced in a study of shared clonotypes between healthy human individuals. Terminally differentiated effector memory CD45RA+ cells were excluded from the naive CD8 cells, which were CD45RO-negative and positively selected for CCR7. The table came from immunoSEQ multiplex PCR; TCRdb's copy has only in-frame clones and leaves some out. The sample holds just over 2,000,000 clones, approximately 94% seen once. The sample comprised naive CD8+ T cells sorted from blood. The receptors were sampled from a young man in good health.

The chain combines TRBV4-3 with TRBJ2-7; no reliable D call. The CDR3 is 14 amino acids. The germline V gene encodes CDR1 LGHNA and CDR2 YSLEER. V shed 5 bases and J shed 0 bases, with 11 bases lying between them. The CDR3 bases are TGCGCCAGCAGCTCATTTCCGGGCTCCTACGAGCAGTACTTC. Residues: CASSSFPGSYEQYF.

This clone was counted between two and nine times. The J gene is TRBJ1-1, the V gene TRBV13; D unclear. CDR1 and CDR2 from the germline V gene are PRHDT and FYEKMQ (reference sequence). CDR3 size: 14 residues. V dropped 5 bases and J dropped 2 bases, with 12 bases sitting between them. In DNA form, the CDR3 reads TGTGCCAGCAGCCTTGTGGCAGACAACACTGAAGCTTTCTTT. This gives the protein CASSLVADNTEAFF.